This TCR beta chain is drawn from a study of T-cell memory formation after mild COVID-19. Study-wide context: Most TCR clusters belonged to a single donor.

The sample holds a few counts of this clonotype. Antigen specificity is unknown. Compared with germline, one end of the junction differs, possibly owing to a read error. TCRdb used MiXCR to reprocess the 5' RACE reads, holding one entry per CDR3 protein. This sample carries about 110,000 distinct CDR3 sequences, around an eighth of them seen once, and the ten largest clones take 25% to 35%. CDR3 length: 15 amino acids. CDR1 is SGHTA, CDR2 FQGTGA, per germline. The study's findings and limits: That cross-reactive memory joined was suggested by some responding clones appearing in pre-infection memory. Contracting CD4+ clones were located mainly in CM and EM, and CD8+ clones in EMRA. A balance of CD4 and CD8 characterized clones contracting day 15 to 85, whereas later expanders leaned CD4+.

The source is an adult woman who had mild COVID-19 (a few samples of this study predate the infection). Cell type and time point are not known. The chain carries TRBV7-3 and TRBJ2-3; D could derive from TRBD1 or TRBD2 (6 bases each). Sequences were obtained from PBMCs or a T cell subset sorted from them (not recorded which). CDR3 amino acids: CASSLTGARTDTQYF. CDR3 nucleotides: TGTGCCAGCAGCCTAACGGGGGCTCGAACAGATACGCAGTATTTT.